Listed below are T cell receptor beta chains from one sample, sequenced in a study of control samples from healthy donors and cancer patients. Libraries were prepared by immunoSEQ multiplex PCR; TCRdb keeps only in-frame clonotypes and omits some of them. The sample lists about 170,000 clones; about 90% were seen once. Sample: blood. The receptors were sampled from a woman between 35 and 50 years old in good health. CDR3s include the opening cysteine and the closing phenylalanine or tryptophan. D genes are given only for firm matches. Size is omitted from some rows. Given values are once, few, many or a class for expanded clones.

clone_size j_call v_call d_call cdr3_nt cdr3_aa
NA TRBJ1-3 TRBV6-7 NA TGTGCCAGCATTACAGGTCCTGCTGGAAACACCATATATTTT CASITGPAGNTIYF
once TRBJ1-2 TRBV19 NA TGTGCCAGCACAAACAGGGCTTACTATGGCTACACCTTC CASTNRAYYGYTF
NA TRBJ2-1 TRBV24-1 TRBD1 TGTGCCACCAGTGGGGGACAGGACGAGCAGTTCTTC CATSGGQDEQFF
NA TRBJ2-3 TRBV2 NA TGTGCCAGCAGTGTCTTTTACACAGATACGCAGTATTTT CASSVFYTDTQYF
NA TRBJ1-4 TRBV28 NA TGTGCCATCAACAGACCCCCTGGGGGTGAAAAACTGTTTTTT CAINRPPGGEKLFF
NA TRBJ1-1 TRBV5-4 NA TGTGCCAGCAGCTTGTGGGGGGACACTGAAGCTTTCTTT CASSLWGDTEAFF
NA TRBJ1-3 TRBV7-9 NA TGTGCCAGCAGCTTAGGGGATGAAAACAGGGTTCACCTATCCGGAATATATTTT CASSLGDENRVHLSGIYF
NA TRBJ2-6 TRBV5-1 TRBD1 TGCGCCAGCAGCTGGGGCCGTGGACAGGGGCTCTCTGGGGCCAACGTCCTGACTTTC CASSWGRGQGLSGANVLTF
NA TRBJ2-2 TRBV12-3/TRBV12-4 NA TGTGCCAGCAGAGTTAACACCGGGGAGCTGTTTTTT CASRVNTGELFF
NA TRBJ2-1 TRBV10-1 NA TGCGCCAGCGGCAACTTCGGGGGCGGGCAGTTCTTC CASGNFGGGQFF
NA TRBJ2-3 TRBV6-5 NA TGTGCCAGCAGTCCGGGGTTTGTCACAGATACGCAGTATTTT CASSPGFVTDTQYF
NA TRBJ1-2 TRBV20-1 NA TGCAGTGCTAGTGCCAGGGGATGGAGCTATGGCTACACCTTC CSASARGWSYGYTF
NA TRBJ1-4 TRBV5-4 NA TGTGCCAGCAGCTTGCAGGGTAATGAAAAACTGTTTTTT CASSLQGNEKLFF
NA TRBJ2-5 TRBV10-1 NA TGCGCCAGCAGTCGGACAGTCCAAGAGACCCAGTACTTC CASSRTVQETQYF
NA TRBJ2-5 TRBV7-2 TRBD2 TGTGCCAGCAGCTTAAGCGGGGGTCAAGAGACCCAGTACTTC CASSLSGGQETQYF
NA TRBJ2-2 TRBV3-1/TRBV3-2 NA TGTGCCAGCAGCCTTAATCAATGGGGACCCGCCGGGGAGCTGTTTTTT CASSLNQWGPAGELFF
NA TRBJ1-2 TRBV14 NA TGTGCCAGCAGCCAAGTCGCGGGGCACTATGGCTACACCTTC CASSQVAGHYGYTF
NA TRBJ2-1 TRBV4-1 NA TGCGCCAGCAGCCTACCACTCCTTTCCAATGAGCAGTTCTTC CASSLPLLSNEQFF
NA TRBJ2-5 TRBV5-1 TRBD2 TGCGCCAGCAGCAGGTCCGGGGGGTACTCCCAAGAGACCCAGTACTTC CASSRSGGYSQETQYF
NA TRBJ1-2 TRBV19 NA TGTGCCAGTACTTTAATGGGAAATGGCTACACCTTC CASTLMGNGYTF
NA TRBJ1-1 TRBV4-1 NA TGCGCCAGCAGCCAAGGGCTGAGGGGCACTGAAGCTTTCTTT CASSQGLRGTEAFF
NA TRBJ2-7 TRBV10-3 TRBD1 TGTGCCATCAGTACCGGGACAGGGGTCTACGAGCAGTACTTC CAISTGTGVYEQYF
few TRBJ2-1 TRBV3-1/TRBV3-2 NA TGTGCCAGCAGCCAAGCCCGAAGGGGAAGTAGGAATGAGCAGTTCTTC CASSQARRGSRNEQFF
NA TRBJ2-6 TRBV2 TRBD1 TGTGCCAGCAGTGGGCAGGGGGCCGGGGCCAACGTCCTGACTTTC CASSGQGAGANVLTF
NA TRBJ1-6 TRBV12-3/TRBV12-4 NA TGTGCCAGCAGTTTCAATATTGGTTCACCCCTCCACTTT CASSFNIGSPLHF
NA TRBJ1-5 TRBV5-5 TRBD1 TGTGCCAGCAGCTTGGAGGGACAGCAGTATCAGCCCCAGCATTTT CASSLEGQQYQPQHF
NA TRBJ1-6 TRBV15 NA TGTGCCACCAGCCACACTTCCTATAACACCCTCCACTTT CATSHTSYNTLHF
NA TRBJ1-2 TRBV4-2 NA TGTGCCAGCAGCCAAGATTTGACGGGAGGGTATGGCTACACCTTC CASSQDLTGGYGYTF
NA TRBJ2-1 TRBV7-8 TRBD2 TGTGCCAGCAGCCCGCGGGCGGGGGGGCACAATGAGCAGTTCTTC CASSPRAGGHNEQFF
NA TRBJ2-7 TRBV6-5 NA TGTGCCAGCACCCTCCGCGAGGGCTTCAGCTACGAGCAGTACTTC CASTLREGFSYEQYF
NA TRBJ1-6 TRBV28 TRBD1 TGTGCCAGCAGTTTAGGTCCGGGACAGGGGAGCTTTAGGTCACCCCTCCACTTT CASSLGPGQGSFRSPLHF
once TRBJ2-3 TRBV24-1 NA TGTGCCACCAGTGTAGGCTCCGAGGGTACGCAGTATTTT CATSVGSEGTQYF
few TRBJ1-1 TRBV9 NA TGTGCCAGCAGCCCATCTGACGGGCAGGGTGTCACTGAAGCTTTCTTT CASSPSDGQGVTEAFF
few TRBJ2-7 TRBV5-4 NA TGTGCCAGCAGCCTCGACCGGGGCTTCTCCTACGAGCAGTACTTC CASSLDRGFSYEQYF
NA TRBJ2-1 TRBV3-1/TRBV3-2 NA TGTGCCAGCAGCCAAGACCATGGTCCGACACCAGCCAATGAGCAGTTCTTC CASSQDHGPTPANEQFF
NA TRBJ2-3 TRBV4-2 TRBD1 TGTGCCAGCAGCCAAGAAATTGGTGGGATGGGACAGCACACAGATACGCAGTATTTT CASSQEIGGMGQHTDTQYF
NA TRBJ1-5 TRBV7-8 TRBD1 TGTGCCAGCAGCCCCGGACAGGGGACCCATCAGCCCCAGCATTTT CASSPGQGTHQPQHF
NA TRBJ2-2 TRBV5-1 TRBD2 TGCGCCAGCAAGCGGGAAAACACCGGGGAGCTGTTTTTT CASKRENTGELFF
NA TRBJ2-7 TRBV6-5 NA TGTGCCAGCAGTTACTCTAACAGGCCTACGGGCGAGCAGTACTTC CASSYSNRPTGEQYF
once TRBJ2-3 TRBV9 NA TGTGCCAGCAGCGCCGCGGGGGCCCGGGATACGCAGTATTTT CASSAAGARDTQYF
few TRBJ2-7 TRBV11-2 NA TGTGCCAGCAGCTCCGGTCCGACCGCCTACGAGCAGTACTTC CASSSGPTAYEQYF
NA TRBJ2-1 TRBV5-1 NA TGCGCCAGCAGCTCCTCTGGACTTTTGAACAATGAGCAGTTCTTC CASSSSGLLNNEQFF
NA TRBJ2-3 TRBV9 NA TGTGCCAGCAGCGTAGCTGGAGATACGCAGTATTTT CASSVAGDTQYF
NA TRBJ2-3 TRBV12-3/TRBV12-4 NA TGTGCCAGCAGTTTCGGCACAGATACGCAGTATTTT CASSFGTDTQYF
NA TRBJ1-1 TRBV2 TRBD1 TGTGCCAGCAGTGAGTTTGGGACAGGGGGCACTGAAGCTTTCTTT CASSEFGTGGTEAFF
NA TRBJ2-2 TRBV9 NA TGTGCCAGCAGCGTCGGGGCTCTCACCGGGGAGCTGTTTTTT CASSVGALTGELFF
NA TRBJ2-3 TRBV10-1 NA TGCGCCAGCGGGGGGCTAGCCCCAGATACGCAGTATTTT CASGGLAPDTQYF
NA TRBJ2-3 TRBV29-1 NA TGCAGCGTTGAAGCAGGGGTTGCAGATACGCAGTATTTT CSVEAGVADTQYF